The 13 T cell receptor beta chains below come from one sample, sequenced in a study of immune heterogeneity within non-small cell lung tumors. Multiplex PCR with 32 V and 13 J primers amplified TCR beta CDR3. TCRdb passed the multiplex PCR reads through MiXCR, listing each CDR3 protein once. This sample carries tens of thousands of distinct CDR3 sequences, about 29% of them seen once, and the ten largest clones take roughly 4.3%. Bulk tumor genomic DNA, 500 to 650 ng per sample, was the template. Several far-apart biopsies were taken per primary tumor during surgery. The study cohort was described as untreated, and its members had newly diagnosed non-small cell lung cancer. They went on to have curative surgery. Sequenced: lung tumor tissue. All receptors come from a middle-aged man with non-small cell lung cancer.

A note on this clonotype: A much larger clonotype is one base distant, so this may be a read error. This chain connects TRBV15 to TRBJ1-5; D remains ambiguous. This CDR3 is built from 15 residues. With 0 bases removed from V and 0 bases from J, the gap between germline ends came to 6 bases. Germline V gene data show CDR1 as LNHNV and CDR2 as YYDKDF (reference sequence). CDR3: CATSREAYSNQPQHF. The CDR3 DNA is TGTGCCACCAGCAGAGAGGCGTATAGCAATCAGCCCCAGCATTTT.

The rearrangement joins TRBV2 to TRBJ1-3, with D hard to call. Deletions cut 2 bases from V and 0 bases from J, with 8 bases between. Germline V lookup: CDR1 SNHLY, CDR2 FYNNEI. The CDR3 length is 15 residues. This chain's CDR3 is CASSETSSSGNTIYF. CDR3 nucleotide sequence: TGTGCCAGCAGTGAAACAAGCAGCTCTGGAAACACCATATATTTT. Combining the CDR3 with reference TRBV2 and TRBJ1-3 gives the whole variable domain EPEVTQTPSHQVTQMGQEVILRCVPISNHLYFYWYRQILGQKVEFLVSFYNNEISEKSEIFDDQFSVERPDGSNFTLKIRSTKLEDSAMYFCASSETSSSGNTIYFGEGSWLTVV.

The V and J genes are TRBV5-4 and TRBJ1-3, with unresolved D. Trimming shortened V by 2 bases and J by 0 bases, and 18 bases separated the two germline ends. CDR1 and CDR2 from the germline V gene are SGHNT and YYREEE (reference sequence). This CDR3 is 18 amino acids long. The CDR3 sequence: CASSFSTTSSLSGNTIYF. The CDR3 DNA reads TGTGCCAGCAGCTTCTCGACCACGAGCTCCCTCTCTGGAAACACCATATATTTT.

This clonotype was detected only a few times. J is TRBJ2-2 and V is TRBV7-8; the D is unclear. This CDR3 has 13 amino acids. Germline CDR1 reads SGHVS; CDR2 reads FQNEAQ. Trimming took off 6 bases at V and 0 bases at J, with 5 bases between the two ends. CDR3 sequence reads: CASSRSNTGELFF. The CDR3 nucleotides are TGTGCCAGCAGTCGTTCGAACACCGGGGAGCTGTTTTTT.

This clonotype came up many times. Here the CDR3 reads CSAPLAGMFTQYF. The CDR3 DNA sequence: TGCAGTGCTCCACTAGCGGGAATGTTTACGCAGTATTTT. The chain links TRBV20-1 to TRBJ2-3, with TRBD2 matching over 10 bases. With 5 bases clipped from V and 8 bases from J, the junction kept 7 bases outside the gene matches. Per germline, CDR1 DFQATT and CDR2 SNEGSKA (reference sequence). The CDR3 length is 13 residues.

The chain links TRBV5-4 to TRBJ2-3; 15 bases are a match to TRBD2. Germline loops: CDR1 SGHNT, CDR2 YYREEE (reference sequence). The CDR3 length is 18 residues. The ends lost 2 bases at V and 5 bases at J; junction bases unmatched: 9. The CDR3 loop reads CASSFAGLAGGAGDTQYF. For the CDR3, the DNA is TGTGCCAGCAGCTTCGCAGGACTAGCGGGAGGGGCGGGAGATACGCAGTATTTT.

As regards this clonotype: Being one base from a much bigger clone, this may be a read error. V is TRBV5-1 and J is TRBJ1-2; 7 bases line up with TRBD1. CDR1 is SGHRS, CDR2 YFSETQ, per germline. The CDR3 runs to 16 residues. The CDR3 DNA is TGCGCCAGCAGCCCGGGGACAGCCTCATTAAACTATGGCTCCACCTTC. It specifies CASSPGTASLNYGSTF.

This clonotype was observed once. The junction departs from the called germline gene at one end, perhaps through a read error. The rearrangement joins TRBV12-3 or TRBV12-4 to TRBJ2-1, with D tentatively TRBD2 (6 bases). The CDR3 sequence is 15 residues long. CDR3 nucleotides: TGTGCCAGCAGCCAAAGAGCGGGCTCCTACAATGAGAAGTTCTTC. Translating it yields CASSQRAGSYNEKFF.

This clonotype occurred many times. The CDR3 here is CASSLRRDYGYTF. The CDR3 DNA is TGTGCCAGCAGTTTAAGGCGGGACTATGGCTACACCTTC. The chain links TRBV28 to TRBJ1-2; the D is unclear. The V gene lost 2 bases and the J gene lost 3 bases, with 7 bases spanning the gap. The germline V gene encodes CDR1 MDHEN and CDR2 SYDVKM. The CDR3 totals 13 residues.

In its sample, this clonotype ranks as medium-sized. V gene TRBV11-2 combines with J gene TRBJ1-6; D unresolved. The V gene lost 3 bases and the J gene lost 13 bases, with 16 bases spanning the gap. CDR3 length: 14 residues. Germline V lookup: CDR1 SGHAT, CDR2 FQNNGV. The CDR3 DNA is TGTGCCAGCAGCTTCCTAATGACCCAGTCTCCCCTCCACTTT. Translated: CASSFLMTQSPLHF.

This clonotype was recorded a few times. The CDR3, as DNA: TGTGCCAGCAGCTTACCCGGGACTAGCGTCGGTACGCAGTATTTT. This codes for CASSLPGTSVGTQYF. The chain couples TRBV5-6 to TRBJ2-3; 10 positions match TRBD2. This CDR3 spans 15 amino acids. The germline CDR1 and CDR2 sequences are SGHDT and YYEEEE. The V gene end was trimmed by 2 bases and the J gene end by 8 bases; junction bases not matched to a gene: 8. Looking up the rest from reference TRBV5-6 and TRBJ2-3 gives the full variable domain: DAGVTQSPTHLIKTRGQQVTLRCSPKSGHDTVSWYQQALGQGPQFIFQYYEEEERQRGNFPDRFSGHQFPNYSSELNVNALLLGDSALYLCASSLPGTSVGTQYFGPGTRLTVL.

This sequence joins TRBV19 and TRBJ2-1; D may correspond to TRBD1 or TRBD2 (5 bases each). The V gene's germline CDR1 is LNHDA and CDR2 SQIVND (reference sequence). This CDR3 spans 15 amino acids. V was clipped by 9 bases and J by 4 bases, with 19 bases between them. The CDR3 coding sequence is TGTGCCAGCCGGAGCTCCTTGGGACGGTACAATGAGCAGTTCTTC. This translates into CASRSSLGRYNEQFF.

Sample share makes this clonotype medium-sized (0.01 to 0.1%). The J gene is TRBJ2-7, the V gene TRBV11-1; TRBD1 matches at 9 bases. Looked up from germline, CDR1 is SGHAT and CDR2 is FQDESV (reference sequence). The V segment lost 4 bases and the J segment 2 bases; nucleotides outside the gene matches: 3. This CDR3 spans 14 amino acids. The CDR3 sequence: CASSWGQGAYEQYF. CDR3 DNA: TGTGCCAGCAGCTGGGGACAGGGAGCCTACGAGCAGTACTTC. The full variable domain, in which reference TRBV11-1 and TRBJ2-7 provide the parts outside the CDR3, is EAEVAQSPRYKITEKSQAVAFWCDPISGHATLYWYRQILGQGPELLVQFQDESVVDDSQLPKDRFSAERLKGVDSTLKIQPAELGDSAMYLCASSWGQGAYEQYFGPGTRLTVT.